The sequence of this T cell receptor (beta chain) was determined in a study of cytomegalovirus exposure and HLA in healthy donors. The wider study: Researchers found that approximately 80% of 398 genotyped donors fell within the Caucasian-associated ancestry cluster. Study observations and caveats: Per a prior analysis, the majority of TCR beta V segments were productive roughly 87% or roughly 30% of the time. The authors considered a cluster of highly shared sequence variants likely to be a sequencing artifact. A link between a missense DCLRE1C variant and TCR beta V- and J-gene trimming emerged from a later analysis.

PCR primers comprised 60 Vbeta and 13 Jbeta primers. Assay: immunoSEQ multiplex PCR; the TCRdb copy retains only in-frame clones and omits some. This sample has about 170,000 clones, with approximately 82% found just once. This CDR3 has 15 amino acids. From germline, CDR1 is SNHLY and CDR2 FYNNEI. The V and J ends lost 3 bases and 6 bases respectively, with 18 bases between them. This clone was detected only once. The target antigen is unknown. The rearrangement joins TRBV2 to TRBJ2-7; possible D gene TRBD1, 5 bases. Source material: PBMCs. The sequence derives from a male donor in good health and CMV-seronegative. CDR3 in DNA: TGTGCCAGCAGTGAGGAATCTTGGCAGGGTTCCGAGCAGTACTTC. Amino acids: CASSEESWQGSEQYF.